One T cell receptor (beta chain) is described in this entry. Method: immunoSEQ multiplex PCR; TCRdb's copy keeps in-frame clones and lacks some. This table has about 170,000 clones, over 80% appearing once. These data are taken from a study of blood T cell repertoires in COVID-19. Overall study context: Acute and convalescent COVID-19 samples came from the United States, Italy and Spain.

V gave up 5 bases and J gave up 0 bases; unmatched junction bases: 10. CDR3 length: 17 amino acids. Per germline, CDR1 SGHTA and CDR2 FQGNSA. Each participant's cohort was designated according to participant-reported clinical history. The rearrangement joins TRBV7-2 to TRBJ2-1; TRBD2 matches 7 bases. Sequencing was carried out using PBMCs or T cells enriched from blood (not recorded which). The source of this sequence is a woman in her fifties or sixties who had recovered from COVID-19. The CDR3 coding sequence is TGTGCCAGCAGCCGTTTTTTAAGCGGGAACTCCTACAATGAGCAGTTCTTC. This codes for CASSRFLSGNSYNEQFF.